One sample yielded the 27 T cell receptor beta chains listed below, sequenced in a study of blood T cells in healthy people across ages. Sample-barcoded 5' priming and a J-beta primer mix drove a second PCR of about 6 to 12 cycles. TCRdb ran MiXCR on the 5' RACE reads and lists one entry per CDR3 protein. The repertoire holds around 820,000 distinct CDR3 sequences, roughly 25% seen once, with more than 3% in the top ten. Another study also made use of these data, one on T cells of mothers and their children.

Specimen: blood. All receptors come from a boy younger than 18 in good health.

In the case of this clonotype: Lacking the conserved final phenylalanine or tryptophan, this CDR3 likely reflects a read error. The chain links TRBV2 to TRBJ2-7; D possibly corresponds to TRBD2 (6 bases). Trimming removed 4 bases from V and 0 bases from J, with 10 bases in between. Looked up from germline, CDR1 is SNHLY and CDR2 is FYNNEI. This CDR3 region has 14 residues. The CDR3, as DNA: TGTGCCAGCAGTGTTGGGGGGAGCTCCTACGAGCAGTACCTC. It translates to CASSVGGSSYEQYL.

The V and J genes are TRBV29-1 and TRBJ2-5; tentative D call: TRBD1 (6 bases). TRBJ2-7 explains the end of the DNA better; the J call may be wrong. The CDR3 loop spans 15 amino acids. Germline V gene data show CDR1 as SQVTM and CDR2 as ANQGSEA. As DNA, the CDR3 is TGCAGCGTATACGAACCAAAACAGGGATTCGGCGAGCAGTACTTC. Translation gives CSVYEPKQGFGEQYF.

The chain couples TRBV7-6 to TRBJ2-5, with 8 positions matching TRBD2. The CDR3 loop spans 17 amino acids. The V segment lost 1 base and the J segment 11 bases; nucleotides outside the gene matches: 18. Looked up from germline, CDR1 is SGHVS and CDR2 is FNYEAQ. The CDR3 DNA is TGTGCCAGCAGCTTAGAGGCTTTTGGACTAGCTCCCTACGGGCAGTACTTC. It yields the protein CASSLEAFGLAPYGQYF.

The J gene is TRBJ1-1, the V gene TRBV7-2; unclear D gene. The germline gives CDR1 SGHTA, CDR2 FQGNSA. The CDR3 sequence is 16 residues long. V shed 1 base and J shed 0 bases, with 12 bases lying between them. CDR3 DNA: TGTGCCAGCAGCTTAGTCCCCGGGGAAATGAACACTGAAGCTTTCTTT. It translates to CASSLVPGEMNTEAFF.

About this clonotype itself: The germline gene is not matched at one end of the junction; a read error may be the cause. This chain links TRBV12-3 or TRBV12-4 with TRBJ2-3; the D gene is possibly TRBD2 (6 bases). The CDR3 covers 17 residues. The CDR3 region has the DNA TGTGCCAGCAGTGACATAGCGGACAAAGTTAGCACAGATGCGCAGTATTTT. It yields the protein CASSDIADKVSTDAQYF.

There are a few counts of this clonotype. The chain is built from TRBV9 and TRBJ2-1; TRBD1 might be the D (5 bases). CDR1 is SGDLS and CDR2 is YYNGEE in the germline V gene. Trimming removed 2 bases from V and 1 base from J, with 10 bases in between. This CDR3 has 15 residues. CDR3 bases: TGTGCCAGCAGCGTTTCAGCAGGGTCCTACAATGAGCAGTTCTTC. It encodes CASSVSAGSYNEQFF.

This clonotype showed up just a few times. One end of the junction is discordant with germline, which a read error may explain. This rearrangement joins TRBV27 to TRBJ2-1; 7 bases are a match to TRBD1. Germline loops: CDR1 MNHEY, CDR2 SMNVEV (reference sequence). There are 16 residues in the CDR3. As DNA, the CDR3 is TGTGCCAGCAGTTTATACAGGGGAAGCTCCTACAATGGGCAGTTCTTC. Residues: CASSLYRGSSYNGQFF.

This CDR3 is CASSAGRPANYGYTF. CDR3 in DNA: TGTGCCAGCAGCGCCGGACGGCCAGCTAACTATGGCTACACCTTC. The genes are TRBV7-8 and TRBJ1-2; unclear D gene. Germline loops: CDR1 SGHVS, CDR2 FQNEAQ. CDR3 length equals 15 residues. V lost 5 bases, J lost 0 bases, and 13 bases lay in between. Using reference TRBV7-8 and TRBJ1-2 for the parts outside the CDR3, the full variable domain is GAGVSQSPRYKVAKRGQDVALRCDPISGHVSLFWYQQALGQGPEFLTYFQNEAQLDKSGLPSDRFFAERPEGSVSTLKIQRTQQEDSAVYLCASSAGRPANYGYTFGSGTRLTVV.

This chain uses TRBV28 with TRBJ1-3, with 7 bases lining up with TRBD1. Germline-derived CDR1 and CDR2 are MDHEN and SYDVKM. V lost 5 bases, J lost 4 bases, and 8 bases stayed unmatched. CDR3 length: 15 residues. DNA of the CDR3: TGTGCCAGCAGTCCCAGGGGGGTTTTAGGAAACACCATATATTTT. Translation gives CASSPRGVLGNTIYF. Complete variable domain (other parts from reference TRBV28 and TRBJ1-3): DVKVTQSSRYLVKRTGEKVFLECVQDMDHENMFWYRQDPGLGLRLIYFSYDVKMKEKGDIPEGYSVSREKKERFSLILESASTNQTSMYLCASSPRGVLGNTIYFGEGSWLTVV.

The chain combines TRBV29-1 with TRBJ2-7; 7 bases are a match to TRBD1. CDR3 size: 12 residues. V was pared by 6 bases and J by 3 bases, with 5 bases of the junction left unmatched. CDR1 is SQVTM, CDR2 ANQGSEA, per germline. The CDR3 DNA reads as TGCAGCGTCAGACAGGGAATCTACGAGCAGTACTTC. This sequence encodes CSVRQGIYEQYF.

About this clonotype: Being one base from a much bigger clone, this may be a read error. The rearrangement links TRBV29-1 to TRBJ1-1; 10 bases line up with TRBD1. Germline CDR1 SQVTM, CDR2 ANQGSEA. This CDR3 is built from 14 residues. CDR3 protein: CGSKTGTGATEAFF. CDR3 DNA: TGCGGCTCCAAGACCGGGACAGGGGCCACTGAAGCTTTCTTT.

This clonotype was found many times. This chain links TRBV28 with TRBJ2-3; no firm D call. Between the trimmed V and J ends, which lost 3 bases and 6 bases, there was a span of 7 bases. The V gene's germline CDR1 is MDHEN and CDR2 SYDVKM. The CDR3 contains 12 residues. CDR3 in amino acids: CASSFGSDTQYF. The CDR3 coding sequence is TGTGCCAGCAGTTTTGGTTCGGATACGCAGTATTTT.

The chain combines TRBV19 with TRBJ2-4; 8 bases are shared with TRBD1. J was trimmed by 3 bases and V by 4 bases; bases with no gene match: 2. The CDR3 spans 14 residues. The V gene's germline CDR1 is LNHDA and CDR2 SQIVND (reference sequence). Here the CDR3 reads CASSTTGVKNIQYF. As DNA, the CDR3 is TGTGCCAGTAGTACGACAGGGGTCAAAAACATTCAGTACTTC.

The CDR3, as DNA: TGTGCCAGCTCACCAGAGAACAGGGCCTACGAGCAGTACTTC. Protein sequence: CASSPENRAYEQYF. This chain joins TRBV18 and TRBJ2-7; maybe TRBD1 (6 bases). Germline V gives CDR1 KGHSH, CDR2 LQKENI. The CDR3 is 14 amino acids. Between the trimmed V and J ends, which lost 2 bases and 2 bases, there was a span of 10 bases.

This clonotype occurred a few times. The V call is TRBV7-9, the J call TRBJ2-5; a weak D match, TRBD1 (5 bases). Germline V lookup: CDR1 SEHNR, CDR2 FQNEAQ (reference sequence). This CDR3 is 16 amino acids long. Trimming shortened V by 3 bases and J by 0 bases, and 14 bases separated the two germline ends. The CDR3 loop is CASSLYSAGHQETQYF. The CDR3 coding sequence is TGTGCCAGCAGCTTGTATTCGGCAGGGCACCAAGAGACCCAGTACTTC.

This clonotype turned up a few times. Mismatch with germline at one junction end may stem from a read error. The rearrangement joins TRBV7-2 to TRBJ2-7; D is unclear. This CDR3 is 12 amino acids long. The germline gives CDR1 SGHTA, CDR2 FQGNSA. The CDR3 nucleotides are TGTGCCAGCAGCTTTCGGACGGAGTCCCGGGTCTTC. Residues: CASSFRTESRVF.

The chain couples TRBV5-6 to TRBJ1-5; D is possibly TRBD1 (5 bases). V lost 4 bases, J lost 0 bases, and 17 bases lay in between. The CDR3 runs to 17 residues. Per the germline V gene, CDR1 is SGHDT and CDR2 is YYEEEE. CDR3 sequence: CASSRRGSGFSNQPQHF. CDR3 in DNA: TGTGCCAGCAGCCGGCGGGGGTCGGGCTTTAGCAATCAGCCCCAGCATTTT.

The chain has TRBV7-7 and TRBJ2-5, with D possibly called TRBD1 or TRBD2 (6 bases each). The J call is uncertain, as TRBJ2-1 better fits the DNA end. Looked up from germline, CDR1 is SSHAT and CDR2 is FNYEAQ (reference sequence). CDR3 size: 13 residues. CDR3: CASGLARGYEQFF. DNA of the CDR3: TGTGCTAGCGGCTTAGCCAGGGGATATGAGCAGTTCTTC.

This clonotype has more than one count but fewer than ten. This chain connects TRBV7-9 to TRBJ2-4; 14 bases fit TRBD2. Trimming cost V 5 bases and J 6 bases; bases outside gene matches: 6. The CDR3 spans 16 residues. CDR1 and CDR2 from the germline V gene are SEHNR and FQNEAQ (reference sequence). DNA for the CDR3: TGTGCCAGCAGCCCCAGGACTAGCGGGGGGTTAAACATTCAGTACTTC. Amino acids: CASSPRTSGGLNIQYF.

This clonotype was picked up a small number of times. This chain joins TRBV2 and TRBJ1-2, with 9 bases aligning to TRBD1. The CDR3 contains 15 residues. With V trimmed by 11 bases and J by 7 bases, 17 bases remained unmatched. Per the germline V gene, CDR1 is SNHLY and CDR2 is FYNNEI. DNA of the CDR3: TGTGCCGTCCGAAAGGCGACAGGGGGATCGGGTGGCTACACCTTC. It translates to CAVRKATGGSGGYTF.

The CDR3 DNA is TGTGCCAGCAGCGCCTGGGACAGGTACAATGAGCAGTTCTTC. Translation gives CASSAWDRYNEQFF. J is TRBJ2-5 and V is TRBV5-6, with 8 bases identical to TRBD1. The J call is doubtful: the DNA matches TRBJ2-1 better. CDR1 SGHDT and CDR2 YYEEEE come from the germline V gene. The CDR3 spans 14 residues.

J is TRBJ1-2 and V is TRBV20-1; no clear D. The V and J ends lost 0 bases and 4 bases respectively, with 18 bases between them. The germline V gene has CDR1 DFQATT and CDR2 SNEGSKA (reference sequence). There are 16 residues in the CDR3. The CDR3 bases are TGCAGTGCTAGAGACCCTGACCTAACGTCGGGCTATGGCTACACCTTC. Residues: CSARDPDLTSGYGYTF.

This chain connects TRBV15 to TRBJ2-7; no clear D gene. V gave up 0 bases and J gave up 1 base, with 13 bases separating them. Germline assignment: CDR1 LNHNV and CDR2 YYDKDF (reference sequence). The CDR3 covers 16 residues. The CDR3 spells CATSRDFTFDSYEQYF. CDR3 nucleotides: TGTGCCACCAGCAGAGATTTTACCTTTGATTCCTACGAGCAGTACTTC.

There are a few counts of this clonotype. V gene TRBV29-1 combines with J gene TRBJ1-4; D is perhaps TRBD1 (5 bases). Germline CDR1 SQVTM, CDR2 ANQGSEA. The V and J ends lost 0 bases and 6 bases respectively, with 14 bases between them. The CDR3 totals 15 residues. CDR3 loop: CSVEDRLVGDEKLFF. The DNA of the CDR3 is TGCAGCGTTGAAGATCGACTAGTAGGGGATGAAAAACTGTTTTTT.

The V gene is TRBV6-5, the J gene TRBJ2-4; 12 bases match TRBD1. Trimming at V came to 9 bases and at J to 1 base, leaving 4 bases not matched to a gene. Germline values: CDR1 MNHEY, CDR2 SVGAGI. This CDR3 comprises 15 residues. The CDR3: CASVGQGAAKNIQYF. CDR3 sequence (DNA): TGTGCCAGTGTGGGACAGGGGGCGGCCAAAAACATTCAGTACTTC.

The CDR3 DNA follows: TGTGCCAGCAGCTTGCCAGGGGTAAATGAGCAGTTCTTC. Translation: CASSLPGVNEQFF. V gene TRBV7-2 combines with J gene TRBJ2-1, with D tentatively TRBD1 (6 bases). The germline V and J ends were trimmed by 3 bases and 7 bases, with 10 bases remaining between them. Germline V gene data show CDR1 as SGHTA and CDR2 as FQGNSA. The CDR3 runs 13 residues.

V usage is TRBV28 and J usage is TRBJ2-7, with a tentative D call TRBD1 (6 bases). This CDR3 comprises 15 residues. Per germline, CDR1 MDHEN and CDR2 SYDVKM. V was pared by 6 bases and J by 0 bases, with 15 bases between. The CDR3 region is CASRGAWAPSYEQYF. CDR3 sequence (DNA): TGTGCCAGCAGGGGGGCCTGGGCCCCCTCCTACGAGCAGTACTTC.